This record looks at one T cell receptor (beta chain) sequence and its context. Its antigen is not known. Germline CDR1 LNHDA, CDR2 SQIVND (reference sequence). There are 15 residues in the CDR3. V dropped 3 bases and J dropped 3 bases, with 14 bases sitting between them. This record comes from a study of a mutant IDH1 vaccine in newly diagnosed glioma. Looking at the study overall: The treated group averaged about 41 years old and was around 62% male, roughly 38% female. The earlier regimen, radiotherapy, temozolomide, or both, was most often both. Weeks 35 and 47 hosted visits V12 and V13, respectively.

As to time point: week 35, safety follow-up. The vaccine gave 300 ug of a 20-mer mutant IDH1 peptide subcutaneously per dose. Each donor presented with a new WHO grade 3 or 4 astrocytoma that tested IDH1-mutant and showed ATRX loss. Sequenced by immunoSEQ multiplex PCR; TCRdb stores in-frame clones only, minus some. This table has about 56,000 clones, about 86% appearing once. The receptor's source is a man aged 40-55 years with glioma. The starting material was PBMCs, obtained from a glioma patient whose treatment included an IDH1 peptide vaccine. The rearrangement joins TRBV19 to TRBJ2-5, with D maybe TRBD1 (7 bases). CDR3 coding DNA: TGTGCCAGTAGTATGGGGGGACAGAAGGAAGAGACCCAGTACTTC. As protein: CASSMGGQKEETQYF.